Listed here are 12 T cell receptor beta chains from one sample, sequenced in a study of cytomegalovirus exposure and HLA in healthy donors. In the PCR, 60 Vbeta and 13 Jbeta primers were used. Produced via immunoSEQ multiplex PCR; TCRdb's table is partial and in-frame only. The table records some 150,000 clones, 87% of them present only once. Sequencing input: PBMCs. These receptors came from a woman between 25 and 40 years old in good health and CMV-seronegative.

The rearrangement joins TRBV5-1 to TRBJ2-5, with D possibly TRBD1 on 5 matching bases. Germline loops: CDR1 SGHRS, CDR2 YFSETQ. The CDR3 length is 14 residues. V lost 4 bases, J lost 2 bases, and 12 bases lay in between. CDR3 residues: CASSLGQGQETQYF. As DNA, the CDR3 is TGCGCCAGCAGCCTAGGACAAGGGCAAGAGACCCAGTACTTC.

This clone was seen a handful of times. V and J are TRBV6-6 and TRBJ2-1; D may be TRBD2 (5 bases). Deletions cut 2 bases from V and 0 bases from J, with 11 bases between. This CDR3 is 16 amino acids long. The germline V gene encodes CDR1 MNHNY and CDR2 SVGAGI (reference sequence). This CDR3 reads CASSYRPTSSYNEQFF. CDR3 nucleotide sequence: TGTGCCAGCAGTTACAGGCCAACTAGCTCCTACAATGAGCAGTTCTTC.

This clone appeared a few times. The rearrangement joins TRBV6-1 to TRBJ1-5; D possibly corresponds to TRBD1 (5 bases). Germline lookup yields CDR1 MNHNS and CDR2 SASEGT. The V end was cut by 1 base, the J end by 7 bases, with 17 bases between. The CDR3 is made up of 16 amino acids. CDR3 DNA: TGTGCCAGCAGTGAAGAGGAGGGGTCGTCAGGCCAGCCCCAGCATTTT. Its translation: CASSEEEGSSGQPQHF.

CDR3 sequence: CASSARGQTSTDTQYF. CDR3 DNA: TGTGCCAGCAGTGCTCGGGGACAGACAAGCACAGATACGCAGTATTTT. The chain combines TRBV2 with TRBJ2-3; TRBD1 matches at 7 bases. This CDR3 comprises 16 residues. Per germline, CDR1 SNHLY and CDR2 FYNNEI. V dropped 4 bases and J dropped 0; count of bases not matched to a gene: 7.

As DNA, the CDR3 is TGCAGCGTCAGGACAGGGGGGGACACTGAAGCTTTCTTT. It encodes CSVRTGGDTEAFF. The V call is TRBV29-1, the J call TRBJ1-1; 10 nucleotides align to TRBD1. Looked up from germline, CDR1 is SQVTM and CDR2 is ANQGSEA. V was clipped by 6 bases and J by 3 bases; unmatched bases: 4. CDR3 size: 13 residues.

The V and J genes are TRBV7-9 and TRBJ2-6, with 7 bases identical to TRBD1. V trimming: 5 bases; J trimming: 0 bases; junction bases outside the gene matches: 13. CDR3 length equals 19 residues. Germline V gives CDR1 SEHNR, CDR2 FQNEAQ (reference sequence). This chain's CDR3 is CASSPRTGQTLSGANVLTF. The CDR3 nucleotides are TGTGCCAGCAGCCCTCGGACAGGACAAACGCTCTCTGGGGCCAACGTCCTGACTTTC.

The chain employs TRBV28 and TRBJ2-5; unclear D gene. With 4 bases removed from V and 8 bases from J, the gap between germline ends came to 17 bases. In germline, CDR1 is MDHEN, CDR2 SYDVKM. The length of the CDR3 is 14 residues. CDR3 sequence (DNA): TGTGCCAGCAGTTCCGCGGCGCTACCTGAAACCCAGTACTTC. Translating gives CASSSAALPETQYF.

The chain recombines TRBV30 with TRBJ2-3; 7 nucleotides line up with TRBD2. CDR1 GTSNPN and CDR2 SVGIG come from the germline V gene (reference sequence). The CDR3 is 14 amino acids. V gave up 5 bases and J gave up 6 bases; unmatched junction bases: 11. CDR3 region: CAWCARGGGDTQYF. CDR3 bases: TGTGCCTGGTGTGCACGCGGGGGTGGGGATACGCAGTATTTT.

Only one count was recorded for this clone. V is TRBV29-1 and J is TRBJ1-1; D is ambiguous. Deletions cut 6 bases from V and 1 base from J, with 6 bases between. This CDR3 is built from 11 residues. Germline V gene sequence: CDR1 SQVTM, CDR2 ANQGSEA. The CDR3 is CSVEANTEAFF. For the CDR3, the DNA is TGCAGCGTCGAGGCGAACACTGAAGCTTTCTTT.

The DNA of the CDR3 is TGCGCCAGCAGCTTGTCGTCAGAAGAGACCCAGTACTTC. It is translated as CASSLSSEETQYF. The V and J genes are TRBV5-1 and TRBJ2-5; D not certain. V dropped 1 base and J dropped 3 bases, with 7 bases sitting between them. CDR1 and CDR2 (germline): SGHRS, YFSETQ. The CDR3 spans 13 residues.

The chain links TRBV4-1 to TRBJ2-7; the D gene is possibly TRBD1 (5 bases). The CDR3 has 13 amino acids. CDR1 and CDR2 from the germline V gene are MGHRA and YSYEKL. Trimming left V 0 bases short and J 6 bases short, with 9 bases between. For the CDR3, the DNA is TGCGCCAGCAGCCAAGATCCAGGGTCCGAGCAGTACTTC. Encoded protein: CASSQDPGSEQYF.

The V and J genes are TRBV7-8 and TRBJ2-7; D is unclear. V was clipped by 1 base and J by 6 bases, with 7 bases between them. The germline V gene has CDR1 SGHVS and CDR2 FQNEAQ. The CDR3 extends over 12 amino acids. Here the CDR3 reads CASSLVIGEQYF. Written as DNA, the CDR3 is TGTGCCAGCAGCTTAGTTATCGGCGAGCAGTACTTC.